Each of the 7 T cell receptor beta chains below was sequenced from the same sample in a study of blood T cells in healthy people across ages (dated by TCRdb to between 2014 and 2017). Preparation of the library involved 5' RACE. Reads for this sample came from an Illumina HiSeq 2500. The second PCR ran for roughly 6 to 11 cycles and used a J-beta primer mix along with a sample-barcoded 5' primer. TCRdb reprocessed the public reads (quality trimming at Q25 with fastp, clone calling with MiXCR) and kept in-frame beta chains. CDR3 protein duplicates are merged, each entry listing the most common genes and DNA. This sample lists about 1,400,000 distinct CDR3 sequences; around 39% were detected once. The ten top clones hold 7.9% of the sample. The sample consisted of blood. These receptors were collected from a young woman in good health.

The count of this clonotype is one. The V gene is TRBV5-1, the J gene TRBJ2-3; TRBD1 matches 12 bases. J was trimmed by 4 bases and V by 6 bases; bases with no gene match: 3. CDR1 SGHRS and CDR2 YFSETQ come from the germline V gene. The CDR3 sequence is 14 residues long. As DNA, the CDR3 is TGCGCCAGCAAGGGACAGGGGGCTGCAGATACGCAGTATTTT. Protein product: CASKGQGAADTQYF.

Notes on this clonotype: One junction end does not reproduce the germline sequence, and a read error may be involved. The J gene is TRBJ1-5, the V gene TRBV20-1; D remains ambiguous. The CDR3 has 14 amino acids. The germline V gene has CDR1 DFQATT and CDR2 SNEGSKA (reference sequence). The CDR3: CSAPGDYSDQPQHF. The CDR3 DNA is TGCAGTGCTCCCGGGGATTATAGCGATCAGCCCCAGCATTTT.

This clonotype was picked up a small number of times. The CDR3 bases are TGTGCCAGCAGCTTAGAAGGGGACGGGGGAGATGGCTACACCTTC. Protein: CASSLEGDGGDGYTF. The rearrangement joins TRBV7-6 to TRBJ1-2; possibly TRBD1 for D (5 bases). This CDR3 has 15 residues. The V gene lost 1 base and the J gene lost 6 bases, with 15 bases spanning the gap. Germline values: CDR1 SGHVS, CDR2 FNYEAQ.

The CDR3 region is CASSTDGYERYF. CDR3 coding DNA: TGCGCCAGCAGCACGGATGGGTACGAGCGGTACTTC. The chain is built from TRBV5-1 and TRBJ2-5; D is ambiguous. The CDR3 loop spans 12 amino acids. Germline V gives CDR1 SGHRS, CDR2 YFSETQ. V dropped 4 bases and J dropped 13 bases, with 17 bases sitting between them. The full variable domain, rest sourced from reference TRBV5-1 and TRBJ2-5, is KAGVTQTPRYLIKTRGQQVTLSCSPISGHRSVSWYQQTPGQGLQFLFEYFSETQRNKGNFPGRFSGRQFSNSRSEMNVSTLELGDSALYLCASSTDGYERYFGPGTRLLVL.

This clonotype was counted between two and nine times. The chain joins TRBV30 to TRBJ1-2; no definite D call. V was clipped by 3 bases and J by 2 bases, with 13 bases between them. This CDR3 is built from 14 residues. Germline V CDR1 and CDR2: GTSNPN, SVGIG (reference sequence). The CDR3 sequence: CAWRVREPNYGYTF. For the CDR3, the DNA is TGTGCCTGGAGAGTCCGGGAGCCGAACTATGGCTACACCTTC.

The rearrangement joins TRBV4-1 to TRBJ2-7, with a tentative D call TRBD1 (6 bases). CDR1 MGHRA and CDR2 YSYEKL come from the germline V gene. This CDR3 region has 13 residues. V lost 4 bases to trimming and J lost 7 bases, with 14 bases between them. Here the CDR3 reads CASSPTGDNEQYF. In nucleotides, the CDR3 is TGCGCCAGCAGCCCGACCGGGGACAATGAGCAGTACTTC.

V gene TRBV30 combines with J gene TRBJ2-3; the match to TRBD1 covers 9 bases. Germline values: CDR1 GTSNPN, CDR2 SVGIG (reference sequence). This CDR3 is built from 15 residues. The V gene end was trimmed by 5 bases and the J gene end by 1 base; junction bases not matched to a gene: 7. The CDR3 DNA reads as TGTGCCTGGCGTTTGGGGGACAGGGGCACAGATACGCAGTATTTT. Translation: CAWRLGDRGTDTQYF.